This entry lists 28 T cell receptor beta chains sequenced from one sample in a study of blood T cell repertoires in COVID-19. TCRdb's copy holds only in-frame clones and misses some; the assay was immunoSEQ multiplex PCR. Of some 66,000 clones listed, 90% to 95% are singletons. Sequencing used peripheral blood. The receptor source for this set is a human donor in a cohort sampled during active COVID-19.

As regards this clone: The same CDR3 also results from other DNA sequences found in this sample. The rearrangement joins TRBV5-1 to TRBJ2-7, with TRBD1 matching over 10 bases. V lost 0 bases to trimming and J lost 4 bases; unmatched junction nucleotides: 1. CDR1 is SGHRS, CDR2 YFSETQ, per germline. The CDR3 length is 14 residues. CDR3 loop: CASSLGQGAYEQYF. Here the CDR3 DNA reads TGCGCCAGCAGCTTGGGACAGGGGGCTTACGAGCAGTACTTC.

This rearrangement joins TRBV29-1 to TRBJ2-3, with TRBD2 matching over 11 bases. The J segment lost 4 bases and the V segment lost 1 base, leaving 7 bases of the junction unmatched. The length of the CDR3 is 16 residues. Germline values: CDR1 SQVTM, CDR2 ANQGSEA. As DNA, the CDR3 is TGCAGCGTTGAAGGGGGTAGCGGGGGGGCCCCAGATACGCAGTATTTT. Protein product: CSVEGGSGGAPDTQYF.

The rearrangement links TRBV5-4 to TRBJ1-1; D ambiguous. Trimming took 2 bases from V and 2 from J, leaving 10 bases between them. Germline CDR1 SGHNT, CDR2 YYREEE (reference sequence). This CDR3 contains 14 residues. CDR3 amino acids: CASSLTFGNTEAFF. The CDR3 DNA reads as TGTGCCAGCAGCTTAACTTTTGGTAACACTGAAGCTTTCTTT.

The chain recombines TRBV14 with TRBJ2-1, with 7 bases matching TRBD2. The V and J ends lost 0 bases and 9 bases, in that order; junction bases with no gene match: 8. The CDR3 has 15 amino acids. Germline V gives CDR1 SGHDN, CDR2 FVKESK. For the CDR3, the DNA is TGTGCCAGCAGCCAAGATTGGGATAGCGGGTCTGAGCAGTTCTTC. Its translation is CASSQDWDSGSEQFF.

V gene TRBV11-2 combines with J gene TRBJ2-7; the D is unclear. Germline-derived CDR1 and CDR2 are SGHAT and FQNNGV. The CDR3 totals 14 residues. Trimming took off 0 bases at V and 0 bases at J, with 6 bases between the two ends. In DNA, the CDR3 is TGTGCCAGCAGCTTAGATCGGAGCTCCTACGAGCAGTACTTC. It is translated as CASSLDRSSYEQYF.

V gene TRBV19 combines with J gene TRBJ2-3, with TRBD2 matching 9 bases. CDR3 size: 18 residues. V trimming: 3 bases; J trimming: 0 bases; junction bases outside the gene matches: 10. In germline, CDR1 is LNHDA, CDR2 SQIVND (reference sequence). DNA of the CDR3: TGTGCCAGTAGTATCCGGGTGAGGAGCGGGGGGAGCACAGATACGCAGTATTTT. Translation gives CASSIRVRSGGSTDTQYF.

This sequence joins TRBV29-1 and TRBJ2-1; 9 nucleotides line up with TRBD1. The CDR3 sequence is 12 residues long. Germline assignment: CDR1 SQVTM and CDR2 ANQGSEA. J gave up 3 bases and V 7 bases, and 1 base lay outside the gene matches. This CDR3 reads CSAGQGYNEQFF. CDR3 DNA sequence: TGCAGCGCGGGACAGGGCTACAATGAGCAGTTCTTC.

V is TRBV5-1 and J is TRBJ2-5, with a possible D match to TRBD1 (6 bases). CDR3 length equals 13 residues. Germline CDR1 reads SGHRS; CDR2 reads YFSETQ. V gave up 4 bases and J gave up 5 bases, with 12 bases separating them. The CDR3 reads CASSPRGSETQYF. Here the CDR3 DNA reads TGCGCCAGCAGCCCAAGGGGGTCGGAGACCCAGTACTTC.

V gene TRBV5-4 combines with J gene TRBJ2-7; 8 bases agree with TRBD1. V was pared by 3 bases and J by 6 bases, with 11 bases of the junction left unmatched. Germline values: CDR1 SGHNT, CDR2 YYREEE (reference sequence). The CDR3 is 15 amino acids. The CDR3 DNA is TGTGCCAGCAGCTCCAGGGGGCTAAGAGGGTTCGAGCAGTACTTC. Translated: CASSSRGLRGFEQYF.

By share, this clone counts as medium-sized. The chain has TRBV5-4 and TRBJ2-3; D may be TRBD2 (6 bases). CDR3 length: 16 residues. The germline V gene encodes CDR1 SGHNT and CDR2 YYREEE (reference sequence). The V end lost 4 bases, the J end lost 1 base, and 16 bases lay between the germline ends. For the CDR3, the DNA is TGTGCCAGCAGCCTACCACGGGGCGGGGGCACAGATACGCAGTATTTT. As protein: CASSLPRGGGTDTQYF.

The rearrangement joins TRBV6-5 to TRBJ1-2; no firm D call. Trimming stripped 0 bases from V and 4 bases from J, with 9 bases between. The CDR3 is 14 amino acids. From germline, CDR1 is MNHEY and CDR2 SVGAGI. CDR3 nucleotides: TGTGCCAGCAGTTACTCTATCGGTAGCTATGGCTACACCTTC. Its translation is CASSYSIGSYGYTF.

This chain connects TRBV28 to TRBJ2-5, with 8 bases identical to TRBD2. The ends lost 3 bases at V and 4 bases at J; junction bases unmatched: 10. CDR3 length: 16 amino acids. The germline CDR1 and CDR2 sequences are MDHEN and SYDVKM. CDR3 DNA sequence: TGTGCCAGCAGTTTTGCTAGAGACCGGGGGGGAGAGACCCAGTACTTC. As protein: CASSFARDRGGETQYF.

A few counts support this clone. The V and J genes are TRBV2 and TRBJ1-6; tentatively, D is TRBD1 (6 bases). The CDR3 runs 14 residues. Germline CDR1 reads SNHLY; CDR2 reads FYNNEI. The germline V and J ends were trimmed by 7 bases and 7 bases, with 14 bases remaining between them. CDR3 nucleotide sequence: TGTGCCAGCATCGGACAGATAGGAAATTCACCCCTCCACTTT. Its translation: CASIGQIGNSPLHF.

The V call is TRBV7-2, the J call TRBJ2-3, with D possibly TRBD2 on 6 matching bases. There are 15 residues in the CDR3. Germline V gives CDR1 SGHTA, CDR2 FQGNSA. Trimming took 1 base from V and 3 from J, leaving 11 bases between them. The CDR3 region is CASSLEAAGTDTQYF. The CDR3 DNA reads as TGTGCCAGCAGCTTAGAAGCGGCGGGAACAGATACGCAGTATTTT.

The chain employs TRBV3-1 (or the pseudogene TRBV3-2) and TRBJ2-1; perhaps TRBD2 as D (5 bases). Germline CDR1 LGHDT, CDR2 YNNKEL (reference sequence). The germline V and J ends were trimmed by 4 bases and 5 bases, with 12 bases remaining between them. The CDR3 runs 14 residues. The CDR3 protein is CASSLTRGHNEQFF. As DNA, the CDR3 is TGTGCCAGCAGCCTTACTAGAGGCCACAATGAGCAGTTCTTC.

The chain links TRBV28 to TRBJ1-4; TRBD1 matches at 9 bases. Per germline, CDR1 MDHEN and CDR2 SYDVKM. The junction had 7 bases not matched to a gene; V was cut back by 6 bases and J by 8 bases. CDR3 length: 14 amino acids. The DNA for the CDR3 is TGTGCCAGCAGGCCGCCGGACAGGGGAGAAAAACTGTTTTTT. Protein sequence: CASRPPDRGEKLFF.

The J gene is TRBJ1-1, the V gene TRBV30; 9 positions agree with TRBD1. The CDR3 length is 14 residues. Germline-derived CDR1 and CDR2 are GTSNPN and SVGIG (reference sequence). The V gene end was trimmed by 4 bases and the J gene end by 7 bases; junction bases not matched to a gene: 10. The CDR3 region has the DNA TGTGCCTGGAACCTGGGACAGGGAGGTATTGAAGCTTTCTTT. This codes for CAWNLGQGGIEAFF.

CDR3 amino acids: CASSLAGMNTEAFF. CDR3 sequence (DNA): TGTGCCAGCAGCTTAGCAGGGATGAACACTGAAGCTTTCTTT. The chain uses TRBV11-2 and TRBJ1-1, with a possible D match to TRBD1 (5 bases). The germline V gene has CDR1 SGHAT and CDR2 FQNNGV. CDR3 size: 14 residues. The ends were cut back, 1 base at V and 0 bases at J, with 6 bases in the middle.

The chain is built from TRBV19 and TRBJ2-3, with a tentative D call TRBD2 (5 bases). This CDR3 has 15 residues. Germline assignment: CDR1 LNHDA and CDR2 SQIVND (reference sequence). V gave up 5 bases and J gave up 4 bases, with 16 bases separating them. The CDR3 coding sequence is TGTGCCAGTAGTCCACCCGGGATCCTTCCAGATACGCAGTATTTT. It encodes CASSPPGILPDTQYF.

The V and J genes are TRBV4-1 and TRBJ1-6, with D tentatively TRBD1 (6 bases). CDR1 is MGHRA, CDR2 YSYEKL, per germline. V lost 0 bases, J lost 10 bases, and 16 bases lay in between. The CDR3 extends over 16 amino acids. CDR3 coding DNA: TGCGCCAGCAGCCAAGAAGGTCTGGGGGCAGGATCACCCCTCCACTTT. It is translated as CASSQEGLGAGSPLHF.

The chain links TRBV4-3 to TRBJ1-1, with a tentative D call TRBD1 (5 bases). This CDR3 spans 14 amino acids. The ends were cut back, 0 bases at V and 10 bases at J, with 15 bases in the middle. Germline assignment: CDR1 LGHNA and CDR2 YSLEER. DNA of the CDR3: TGCGCCAGCAGCCAAGACAGGGTTGACAGTGGAGCTTTCTTT. It is translated as CASSQDRVDSGAFF.

The chain is built from TRBV5-4 and TRBJ2-7; 9 nucleotides align to TRBD2. Germline V lookup: CDR1 SGHNT, CDR2 YYREEE (reference sequence). V lost 0 bases, J lost 3 bases, and 4 bases stayed unmatched. The CDR3 extends over 15 amino acids. The CDR3 coding sequence is TGTGCCAGCAGCTTGGCCGCGACTAGCGGCTACGAGCAGTACTTC. Translated, it gives CASSLAATSGYEQYF.

This clone was detected only a few times. The chain is built from TRBV5-1 and TRBJ2-2; 7 bases align to TRBD1. Germline V gives CDR1 SGHRS, CDR2 YFSETQ. J gave up 7 bases and V 4 bases, and 7 bases lay outside the gene matches. CDR3 length equals 14 residues. The CDR3 DNA reads TGCGCCAGCAGCATACAGGGGATAGGCGGGGAGCTGTTTTTT. It specifies CASSIQGIGGELFF.

The chain uses TRBV28 and TRBJ2-7, with TRBD2 matching over 14 bases. The ends lost 5 bases at V and 1 base at J; junction bases unmatched: 7. The CDR3 is made up of 17 amino acids. Germline CDR1 MDHEN, CDR2 SYDVKM. CDR3 in DNA: TGTGCCAGCAGTACCGGGACTAGCGGGAGAAAATCCTACGAGCAGTACTTC. It is translated as CASSTGTSGRKSYEQYF.

The chain links TRBV6-5 to TRBJ2-5; D might be TRBD2 (6 bases). The germline V and J ends were trimmed by 7 bases and 3 bases, with 12 bases remaining between them. This CDR3 is built from 13 residues. The germline CDR1 and CDR2 sequences are MNHEY and SVGAGI. The DNA for the CDR3 is TGTGCCAGCACAAAGCGGGTAGAAGAGACCCAGTACTTC. Translating it yields CASTKRVEETQYF.

The CDR3 sequence is CASSIDGAGQDGELFF. CDR3 coding DNA: TGTGCCAGTAGTATAGACGGCGCAGGGCAAGACGGGGAGCTGTTTTTT. The chain carries TRBV19 and TRBJ2-2; weak D call: TRBD1 (5 bases). The V gene lost 0 bases and the J gene lost 7 bases, with 15 bases spanning the gap. The CDR3 covers 16 residues. The germline gives CDR1 LNHDA, CDR2 SQIVND (reference sequence).

The chain carries TRBV7-2 and TRBJ1-2; weak D call: TRBD1 (6 bases). The CDR3 runs to 15 residues. V lost 3 bases to trimming and J lost 8 bases, with 19 bases between them. Looked up from germline, CDR1 is SGHTA and CDR2 is FQGNSA. The CDR3 region has the DNA TGTGCCAGCAGCTTCCAACAGGGACCACTGAAAGGCTACACCTTC. Translated, it gives CASSFQQGPLKGYTF. Variable domain in full (rest from reference TRBV7-2 and TRBJ1-2): GAGVSQSPSNKVTEKGKDVELRCDPISGHTALYWYRQSLGQGLEFLIYFQGNSAPDKSGLPSDRFSAERTGGSVSTLTIQRTQQEDSAVYLCASSFQQGPLKGYTFGSGTRLTVV.

The chain recombines TRBV25-1 with TRBJ1-1; D call uncertain. Deletions cut 7 bases from V and 5 bases from J, with 23 bases between. This CDR3 spans 16 amino acids. Germline CDR1 MGHDK, CDR2 SYGVNS. The CDR3 region has the DNA TGTGCCAGCATTCCCCCTAGGATCAATGAATGGACTGAAGCTTTCTTT. It encodes CASIPPRINEWTEAFF.